This T cell receptor beta chain stems from a study of shared clonotypes between healthy human individuals. Study-level background: Participating donors consisted of two women and a few men aged 18 to 49. For every donor, three CD4 naive, three CD4 memory, two CD8 naive and one CD8 memory plates were used.

General observations from the study: Rarefaction gave evidence that sorted-subset sequencing remained incomplete despite large depth. Clonotypes not shared had lower generation probabilities than those common to all four donors.

Turning to this clone: Its antigen remains unidentified.

CDR3 length: 14 amino acids. The germline gives CDR1 SGHKS, CDR2 YYEKEE (reference sequence). Trimming cost V 3 bases and J 5 bases; bases outside gene matches: 7. Data came from immunoSEQ multiplex PCR; TCRdb stores just in-frame clones and leaves some out. The sample includes millions of clones, more than 80% of them seen just once. Sequenced material: naive CD4+ T cells from PBMCs. The subset was: CD45RA+ positively selected. V is TRBV5-5 and J is TRBJ2-7; 8 bases match TRBD2. This receptor was identified in a man between 18 and 29 years old in good health. Some clones in this sample may be carry-over from other donors' samples. The CDR3 sequence: CASSSGGMANEQYF. For the CDR3, the DNA is TGTGCCAGCAGCTCGGGAGGGATGGCGAACGAGCAGTACTTC.